Here is one T cell receptor (beta chain) with its context. The antigen remains undetermined. The record originates from a study of cytomegalovirus exposure and HLA in healthy donors. Per the germline V gene, CDR1 is SGDLS and CDR2 is YYNGEE. Trimming cost V 4 bases and J 6 bases; bases outside gene matches: 11. The CDR3 contains 15 residues. Use of 60 Vbeta and 13 Jbeta primers characterized the PCR. Sequencing used immunoSEQ multiplex PCR; TCRdb keeps in-frame clones, though not all of them. The sample shows over 150,000 clones, under 90% of them seen only once. Findings and caveats of the study: Usually a TCR sequence was rare, but some public TCRs were found in many donors. Later, TCR association rates were found to vary by HLA locus, highest for DRB1 and lowest for HLA-C. Researchers left out some V segments, among them TRBV6-2 and TRBV6-3, as indistinguishable.

The sample was PBMCs. This rearrangement joins TRBV9 to TRBJ2-7, with 9 bases fitting TRBD1. The sequence was obtained from a man younger than 45 in good health and CMV-seropositive. CDR3 sequence: CASSPRDRDLAEQYF. The DNA of the CDR3 is TGTGCCAGCAGCCCCCGGGACAGGGATCTGGCCGAGCAGTACTTC.